This record concerns one T cell receptor beta chain sequence. Its target is not known. CDR1 is MNHEY, CDR2 SMNVEV, per germline (reference sequence). The ends were cut back, 2 bases at V and 3 bases at J, with 11 bases in the middle. The CDR3 extends over 15 amino acids. 60 Vbeta and 13 Jbeta primers were used in PCR. Clones were read by immunoSEQ multiplex PCR, and TCRdb kept only the in-frame ones, dropping some. The table includes roughly 190,000 clones, around 83% detected once. These donors counted as nominally healthy when sampled, but unrecorded immune exposures were likely. The sample belongs to a study of cytomegalovirus exposure and HLA in healthy donors. Study conclusions and caveats: Later analysis suggested links between common viral pathogens and several top significant clusters.

This chain connects TRBV27 to TRBJ2-1, with a tentative D call TRBD1 (6 bases). Specimen: PBMCs. The TCR was taken from a woman aged 40-49 years in good health and CMV-seronegative. The CDR3 spells CASSLGTSDYNEQFF. For the CDR3, the DNA is TGTGCCAGCAGTTTAGGGACATCGGACTACAATGAGCAGTTCTTC.